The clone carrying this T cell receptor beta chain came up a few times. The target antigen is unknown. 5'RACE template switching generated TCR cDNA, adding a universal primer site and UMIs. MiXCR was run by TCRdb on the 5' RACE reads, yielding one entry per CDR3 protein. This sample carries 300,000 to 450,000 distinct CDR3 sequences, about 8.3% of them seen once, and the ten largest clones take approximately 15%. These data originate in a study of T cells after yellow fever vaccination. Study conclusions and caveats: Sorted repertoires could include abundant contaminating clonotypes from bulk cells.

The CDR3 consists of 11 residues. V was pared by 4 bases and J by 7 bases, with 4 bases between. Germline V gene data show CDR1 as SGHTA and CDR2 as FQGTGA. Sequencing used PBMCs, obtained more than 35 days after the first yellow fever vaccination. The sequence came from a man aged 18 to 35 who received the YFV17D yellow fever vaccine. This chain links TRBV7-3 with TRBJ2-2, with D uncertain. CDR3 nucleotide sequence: TGTGCCAGCAGCTCCAACGGGGAGCTGTTTTTT. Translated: CASSSNGELFF.